This passage covers 12 T cell receptor beta chains from one sample sequenced in a study of blood T cell repertoires in COVID-19 (dated by TCRdb to the early 2020s). The library was made by the immunoSEQ multiplex PCR assay. The table was pulled from immuneACCESS by TCRdb, which kept in-frame rearrangements only. Such tables lose some clones; where checked, under half of the loss comes from unresolved V genes, and the rest has no known cause. The sample contains hundreds of thousands of clones, over 75% of them found a single time. Of the sample, 1% to 1.3% falls within the top ten clones. Sequenced material: PBMCs or T cells enriched from blood (not recorded which). The origin of the receptors is a man aged 25-40 years who had recovered from COVID-19.

This clone was observed a few times. The rearrangement joins TRBV30 to TRBJ1-2, with D uncertain. V lost 0 bases to trimming and J lost 0 bases, with 5 bases between them. CDR1 is GTSNPN and CDR2 is SVGIG in the germline V gene (reference sequence). The CDR3 covers 13 residues. CDR3 residues: CAWSVAPNYGYTF. In DNA, the CDR3 is TGTGCCTGGAGTGTCGCGCCTAACTATGGCTACACCTTC.

The rearrangement links TRBV27 to TRBJ2-4; D ambiguous. Trimming left V 0 bases short and J 0 bases short, with 6 bases between. Germline values: CDR1 MNHEY, CDR2 SMNVEV (reference sequence). The CDR3 totals 15 residues. CDR3 bases: TGTGCCAGCAGTTTATCCCGACTAGCCAAAAACATTCAGTACTTC. This encodes CASSLSRLAKNIQYF.

J is TRBJ2-5 and V is TRBV28, with D perhaps TRBD1 (5 bases). Per germline, CDR1 MDHEN and CDR2 SYDVKM. The CDR3 consists of 14 residues. The ends were cut back, 5 bases at V and 2 bases at J, with 12 bases in the middle. The CDR3 DNA follows: TGTGCCAGCAGTCCAGGACAACAACAAGAGACCCAGTACTTC. Translating it yields CASSPGQQQETQYF.

This rearrangement joins TRBV28 to TRBJ1-2; the D gene is possibly TRBD1 (5 bases). Germline CDR1 MDHEN, CDR2 SYDVKM. Trimming shortened V by 3 bases and J by 4 bases, and 9 bases separated the two germline ends. CDR3 length equals 13 residues. CDR3 sequence reads: CASSFRGLYGYTF. As DNA, the CDR3 is TGTGCCAGCAGTTTTAGGGGACTCTATGGCTACACCTTC.

This chain joins TRBV5-5 and TRBJ2-5, with TRBD2 matching 9 bases. Germline V gives CDR1 SGHKS, CDR2 YYEKEE (reference sequence). The junction had 4 bases not matched to a gene; V was cut back by 4 bases and J by 0 bases. The CDR3 is 15 amino acids. CDR3 coding DNA: TGTGCCAGCAGCCTCCGACTAGCGGACCAAGAGACCCAGTACTTC. This encodes CASSLRLADQETQYF.

This clone was found once. The J gene is TRBJ2-2, the V gene TRBV5-1; 10 positions agree with TRBD1. The CDR3 sequence is 15 residues long. V was pared by 5 bases and J by 6 bases, with 7 bases of the junction left unmatched. Germline V lookup: CDR1 SGHRS, CDR2 YFSETQ. The CDR3 region is CASRRDRGLAGELFF. The CDR3 bases are TGCGCCAGCAGAAGGGACAGGGGATTAGCCGGGGAGCTGTTTTTT.

In its sample, this clone was seen once. The CDR3 region has the DNA TGCAGCGTTGCCGGAGGGTCCGACTATGGCTACACCTTC. It translates to CSVAGGSDYGYTF. V usage is TRBV29-1 and J usage is TRBJ1-2; D is unresolved. Trimming removed 4 bases from V and 3 bases from J, with 12 bases in between. The CDR3 totals 13 residues. Germline V gene lookup returns CDR1 SQVTM and CDR2 ANQGSEA.

The chain is built from TRBV3-1 (or the pseudogene TRBV3-2) and TRBJ1-1, with 9 bases fitting TRBD1. The CDR3 contains 16 residues. Trimming took 4 bases from V and 3 from J; bases not matched to a gene: 9. Germline assignment: CDR1 LGHDT and CDR2 YNNKEL (reference sequence). This CDR3 is CASSLRGRQGDTEAFF. CDR3 DNA sequence: TGTGCCAGCAGCCTTAGGGGAAGACAGGGGGACACTGAAGCTTTCTTT.

This chain joins TRBV4-1 and TRBJ2-5, with D maybe TRBD2 (5 bases). The V gene's germline CDR1 is MGHRA and CDR2 YSYEKL. Trimming pared 0 bases from V and 0 bases from J, leaving 5 bases between. This CDR3 is 14 amino acids long. Written as DNA, the CDR3 is TGCGCCAGCAGCCAAGAGACTAACCAAGAGACCCAGTACTTC. Residues: CASSQETNQETQYF.

The chain carries TRBV11-3 and TRBJ2-1; no clear D gene. V was cut by 0 bases and J by 4 bases, with 4 bases left in between. The CDR3 is made up of 13 amino acids. Germline loops: CDR1 SGHNT, CDR2 YENEEA. CDR3 DNA sequence: TGTGCCAGCAGCTTAGAAGCATACAATGAGCAGTTCTTC. Amino acid sequence: CASSLEAYNEQFF.

The chain couples TRBV5-1 to TRBJ2-1; tentative D call: TRBD1 (6 bases). V dropped 4 bases and J dropped 4 bases, with 12 bases sitting between them. The CDR3 extends over 14 amino acids. Germline-derived CDR1 and CDR2 are SGHRS and YFSETQ. CDR3 in amino acids: CASSTKRGYNEQFF. DNA for the CDR3: TGCGCCAGCAGCACGAAGAGGGGGTACAATGAGCAGTTCTTC.

The chain recombines TRBV28 with TRBJ1-1; D remains ambiguous. This CDR3 is 15 amino acids long. Per the germline V gene, CDR1 is MDHEN and CDR2 is SYDVKM. Trimming removed 2 bases from V and 5 bases from J, with 15 bases in between. In DNA form, the CDR3 reads TGTGCCAGCAGTTTAGGGTCGGGCGGGAGGACTGAAGCTTTCTTT. It specifies CASSLGSGGRTEAFF. The full variable domain, its missing parts supplied by reference TRBV28 and TRBJ1-1, is DVKVTQSSRYLVKRTGEKVFLECVQDMDHENMFWYRQDPGLGLRLIYFSYDVKMKEKGDIPEGYSVSREKKERFSLILESASTNQTSMYLCASSLGSGGRTEAFFGQGTRLTVV.